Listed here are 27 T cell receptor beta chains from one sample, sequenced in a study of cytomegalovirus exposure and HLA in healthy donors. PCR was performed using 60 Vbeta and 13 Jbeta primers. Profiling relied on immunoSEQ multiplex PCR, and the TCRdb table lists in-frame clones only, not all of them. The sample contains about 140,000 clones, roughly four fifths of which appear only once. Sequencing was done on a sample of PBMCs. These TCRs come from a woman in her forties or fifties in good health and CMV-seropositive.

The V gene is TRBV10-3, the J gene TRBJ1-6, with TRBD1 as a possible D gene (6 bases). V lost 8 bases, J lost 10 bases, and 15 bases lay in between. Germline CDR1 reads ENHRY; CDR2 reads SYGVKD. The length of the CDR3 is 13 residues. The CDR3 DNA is TGTGCCATCGGGTCAGGGGCAGAGTCACCCCTCCACTTT. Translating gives CAIGSGAESPLHF.

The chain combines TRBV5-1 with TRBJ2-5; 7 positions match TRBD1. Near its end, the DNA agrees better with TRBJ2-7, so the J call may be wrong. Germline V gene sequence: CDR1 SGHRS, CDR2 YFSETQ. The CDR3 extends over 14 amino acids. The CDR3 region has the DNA TGCGCCAGCAAGGGACAGATGAGCTCCTACGAGCAGTACTTC. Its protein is CASKGQMSSYEQYF.

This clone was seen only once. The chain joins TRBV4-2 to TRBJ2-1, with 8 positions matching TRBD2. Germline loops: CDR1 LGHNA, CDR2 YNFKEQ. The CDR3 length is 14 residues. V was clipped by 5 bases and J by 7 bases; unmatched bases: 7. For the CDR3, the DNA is TGTGCCAGCAGCAGAGAGCGGGGGTTTAATGAGCAGTTCTTC. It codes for CASSRERGFNEQFF.

CDR3 amino acids: CASSPTRETQYF. The CDR3 nucleotides are TGTGCCAGCAGCCCGACGAGGGAGACCCAGTACTTC. The rearrangement links TRBV5-8 to TRBJ2-5; D is ambiguous. Trimming stripped 4 bases from V and 5 bases from J, with 9 bases between. Germline V gene sequence: CDR1 SGHTS, CDR2 YDEGEE. This CDR3 is built from 12 residues.

In DNA form, the CDR3 reads TGTGCCAGCAGTGAAACGGAGGGGGCAGGCGAAAAACTGTTTTTT. It yields the protein CASSETEGAGEKLFF. The J gene is TRBJ1-4, the V gene TRBV6-4; 7 bases are a match to TRBD1. CDR1 and CDR2 from the germline V gene are MRHNA and SNTAGT. With V trimmed by 3 bases and J by 8 bases, 9 bases remained unmatched. This CDR3 is built from 15 residues.

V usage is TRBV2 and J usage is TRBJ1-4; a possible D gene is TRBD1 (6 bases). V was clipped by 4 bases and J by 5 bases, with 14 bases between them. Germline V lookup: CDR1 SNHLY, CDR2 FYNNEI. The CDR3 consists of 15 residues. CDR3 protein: CASSVGGGRNEKLFF. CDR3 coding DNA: TGTGCCAGCAGTGTGGGGGGGGGCAGGAATGAAAAACTGTTTTTT.

Here the CDR3 DNA reads TGTGCCAGCAGTAGAGACAGGGGAGCTAATGAAAAACTGTTTTTT. Its protein product is CASSRDRGANEKLFF. The chain recombines TRBV7-8 with TRBJ1-4, with TRBD1 matching over 8 bases. The germline V gene has CDR1 SGHVS and CDR2 FQNEAQ. V lost 6 bases, J lost 3 bases, and 6 bases stayed unmatched. This CDR3 comprises 15 residues.

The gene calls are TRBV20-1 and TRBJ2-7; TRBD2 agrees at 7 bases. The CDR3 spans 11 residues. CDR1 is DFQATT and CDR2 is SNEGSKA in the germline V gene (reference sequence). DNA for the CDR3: TGCGCCCAGGCGGGGGTCTACGAGCAGTACTTC. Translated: CAQAGVYEQYF.

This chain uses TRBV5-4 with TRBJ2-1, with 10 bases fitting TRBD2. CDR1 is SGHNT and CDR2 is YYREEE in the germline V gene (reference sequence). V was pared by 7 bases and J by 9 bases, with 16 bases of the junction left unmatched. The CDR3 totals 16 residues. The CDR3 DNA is TGTGCCAGCTCGAGCGGGGGGGCCAGGAGTTATAGTGAGCAGTTCTTC. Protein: CASSSGGARSYSEQFF. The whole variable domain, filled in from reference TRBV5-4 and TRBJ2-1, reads ETGVTQSPTHLIKTRGQQVTLRCSSQSGHNTVSWYQQALGQGPQFIFQYYREEENGRGNFPPRFSGLQFPNYSSELNVNALELDDSALYLCASSSGGARSYSEQFFGPGTRLTVL.

In DNA, the CDR3 is TGTGCCAGCAGCCTGGGCACAGGGGGAAAGACAGATACGCAGTATTTT. The encoded protein is CASSLGTGGKTDTQYF. The rearrangement links TRBV5-8 to TRBJ2-3; 8 bases fit TRBD1. The CDR3 has 16 residues. J was trimmed by 3 bases and V by 4 bases; bases with no gene match: 10. Germline assignment: CDR1 SGHTS and CDR2 YDEGEE.

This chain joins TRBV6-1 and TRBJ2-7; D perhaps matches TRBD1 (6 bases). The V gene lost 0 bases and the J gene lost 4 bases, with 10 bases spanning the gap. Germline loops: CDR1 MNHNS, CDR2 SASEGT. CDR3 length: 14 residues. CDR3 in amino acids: CASSEAHREYEQYF. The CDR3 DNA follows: TGTGCCAGCAGTGAAGCGCACAGGGAATACGAGCAGTACTTC.

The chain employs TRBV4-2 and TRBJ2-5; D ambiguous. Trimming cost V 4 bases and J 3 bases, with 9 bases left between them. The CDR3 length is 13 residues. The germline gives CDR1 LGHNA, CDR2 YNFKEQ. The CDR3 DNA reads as TGTGCCAGCAGCCCCCCCTCTGAAGAGACCCAGTACTTC. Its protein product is CASSPPSEETQYF.

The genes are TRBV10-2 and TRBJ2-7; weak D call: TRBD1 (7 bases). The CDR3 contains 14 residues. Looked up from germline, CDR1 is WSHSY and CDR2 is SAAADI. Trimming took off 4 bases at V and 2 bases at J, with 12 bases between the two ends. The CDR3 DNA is TGCGCCAGCAGTGGACAGGGAGGTCCCTACGAGCAGTACTTC. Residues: CASSGQGGPYEQYF.

The chain's CDR3 is CASRGFYGYTF. The DNA of the CDR3 is TGTGCCAGTCGGGGTTTTTATGGCTACACCTTC. The chain has TRBV19 and TRBJ1-2; the D is unclear. Germline values: CDR1 LNHDA, CDR2 SQIVND (reference sequence). The CDR3 runs to 11 residues. Trimming shortened V by 8 bases and J by 5 bases, and 9 bases separated the two germline ends.

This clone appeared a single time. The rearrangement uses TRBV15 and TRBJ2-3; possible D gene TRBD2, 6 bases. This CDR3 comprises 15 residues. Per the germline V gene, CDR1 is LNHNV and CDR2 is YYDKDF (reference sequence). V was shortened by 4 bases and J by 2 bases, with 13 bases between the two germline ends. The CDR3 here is CATSNAEGPTDTQYF. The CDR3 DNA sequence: TGTGCCACCAGCAACGCGGAGGGACCCACAGATACGCAGTATTTT.

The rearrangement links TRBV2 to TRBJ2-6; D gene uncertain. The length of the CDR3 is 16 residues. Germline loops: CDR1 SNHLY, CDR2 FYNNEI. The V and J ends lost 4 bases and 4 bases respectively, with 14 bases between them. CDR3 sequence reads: CASSVVPNLGANVLTF. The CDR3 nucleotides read TGTGCCAGCAGTGTAGTTCCCAACTTAGGGGCCAACGTCCTGACTTTC.

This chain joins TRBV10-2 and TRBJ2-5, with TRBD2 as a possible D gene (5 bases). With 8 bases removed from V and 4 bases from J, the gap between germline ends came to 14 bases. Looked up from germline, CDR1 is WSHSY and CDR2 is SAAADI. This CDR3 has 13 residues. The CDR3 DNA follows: TGCGCCAGCGGAGGCGGGTCGGGAGAGACCCAGTACTTC. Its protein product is CASGGGSGETQYF.

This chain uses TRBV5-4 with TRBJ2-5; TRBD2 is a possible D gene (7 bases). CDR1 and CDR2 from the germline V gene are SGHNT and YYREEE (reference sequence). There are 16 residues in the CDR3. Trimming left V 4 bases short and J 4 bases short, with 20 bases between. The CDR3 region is CASSGGGGGPPETQYF. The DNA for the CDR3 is TGTGCCAGCAGCGGGGGGGGCGGGGGACCCCCAGAGACCCAGTACTTC.

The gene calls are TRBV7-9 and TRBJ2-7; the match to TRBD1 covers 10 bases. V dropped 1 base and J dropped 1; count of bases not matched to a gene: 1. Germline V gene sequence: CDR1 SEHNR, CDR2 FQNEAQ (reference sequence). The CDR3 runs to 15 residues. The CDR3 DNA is TGTGCCAGCAGCTTAGGGACAGGGGGTTCCTACGAGCAGTACTTC. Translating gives CASSLGTGGSYEQYF.

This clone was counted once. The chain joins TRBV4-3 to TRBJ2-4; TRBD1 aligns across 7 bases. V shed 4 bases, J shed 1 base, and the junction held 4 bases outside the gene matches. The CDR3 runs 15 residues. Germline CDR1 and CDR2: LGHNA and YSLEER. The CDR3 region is CASSPTGDAKNIQYF. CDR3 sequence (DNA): TGCGCCAGCAGCCCTACAGGGGACGCCAAAAACATTCAGTACTTC.

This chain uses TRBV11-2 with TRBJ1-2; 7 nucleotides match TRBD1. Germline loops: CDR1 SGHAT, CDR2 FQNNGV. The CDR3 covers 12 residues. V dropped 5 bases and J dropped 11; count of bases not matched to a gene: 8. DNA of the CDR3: TGTGCCAGCAGCGCCCCGGACAGGTTGTACACCTTC. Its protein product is CASSAPDRLYTF.

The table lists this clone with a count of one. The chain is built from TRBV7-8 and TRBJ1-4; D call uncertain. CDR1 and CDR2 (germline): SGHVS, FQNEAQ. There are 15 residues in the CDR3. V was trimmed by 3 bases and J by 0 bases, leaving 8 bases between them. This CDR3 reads CASSFSYATNEKLFF. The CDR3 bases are TGTGCCAGCAGCTTTAGCTATGCAACTAATGAAAAACTGTTTTTT.

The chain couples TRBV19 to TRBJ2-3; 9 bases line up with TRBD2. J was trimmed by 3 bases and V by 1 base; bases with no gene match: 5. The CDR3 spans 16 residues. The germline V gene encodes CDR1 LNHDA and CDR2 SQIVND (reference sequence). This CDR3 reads CASSIGRGGQTDTQYF. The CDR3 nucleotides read TGTGCCAGTAGTATAGGGCGGGGGGGACAGACAGATACGCAGTATTTT.

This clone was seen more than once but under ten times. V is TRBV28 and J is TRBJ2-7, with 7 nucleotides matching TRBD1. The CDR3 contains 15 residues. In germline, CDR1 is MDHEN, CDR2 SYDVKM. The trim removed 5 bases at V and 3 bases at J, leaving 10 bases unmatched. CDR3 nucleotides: TGTGCCAGCAGTCTTACCGGGACAGCTAACTACGAGCAGTACTTC. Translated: CASSLTGTANYEQYF.

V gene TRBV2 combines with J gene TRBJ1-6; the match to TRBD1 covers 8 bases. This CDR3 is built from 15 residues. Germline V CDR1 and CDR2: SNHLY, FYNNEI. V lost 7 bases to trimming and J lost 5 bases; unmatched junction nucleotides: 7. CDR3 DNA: TGTGCCAGCACCCGAACGGGACAGGATAATTCACCCCTCCACTTT. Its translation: CASTRTGQDNSPLHF.

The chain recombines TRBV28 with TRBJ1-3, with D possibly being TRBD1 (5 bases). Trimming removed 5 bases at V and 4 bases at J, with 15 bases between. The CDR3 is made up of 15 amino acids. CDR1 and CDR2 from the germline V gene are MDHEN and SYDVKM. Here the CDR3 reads CASSPPPAGGNTIYF. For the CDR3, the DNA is TGTGCCAGCAGTCCCCCACCAGCAGGGGGAAACACCATATATTTT.

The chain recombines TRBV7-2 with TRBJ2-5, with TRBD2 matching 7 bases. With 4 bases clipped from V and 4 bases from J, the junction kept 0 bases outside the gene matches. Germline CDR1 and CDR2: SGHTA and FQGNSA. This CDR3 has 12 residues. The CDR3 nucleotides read TGTGCCAGCAGCTGGGGGGGAGAGACCCAGTACTTC. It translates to CASSWGGETQYF.